Shown below are 10 T cell receptor beta chains from a single sample sequenced in a study of blood T cell repertoires in COVID-19. Sequenced by immunoSEQ multiplex PCR; TCRdb stores in-frame clones only, minus some. The sample shows around 250,000 clones, 82% of them seen only once. Sequenced: peripheral blood. Source of these receptors: a woman aged 80 or over with acute or convalescent COVID-19.

The gene calls are TRBV4-2 and TRBJ1-2; the match to TRBD1 covers 12 bases. Germline CDR1 reads LGHNA; CDR2 reads YNFKEQ. Trimming took 4 bases from V and 8 from J; bases not matched to a gene: 8. This CDR3 is built from 15 residues. The DNA for the CDR3 is TGTGCCAGCAGCCGGGGGGGACAGGGGGCGCGAGGCTACACCTTC. It yields the protein CASSRGGQGARGYTF.

This clone was seen more than once but under ten times. The gene calls are TRBV6-6 and TRBJ1-1, with D possibly being TRBD1 (5 bases). Trimming took 5 bases from V and 2 from J, leaving 24 bases between them. The CDR3 totals 18 residues. Germline-derived CDR1 and CDR2 are MNHNY and SVGAGI (reference sequence). CDR3 nucleotides: TGTGCCAGCAGTCCCCAGAGGACACTCTACAGGACCAACACTGAAGCTTTCTTT. Its translation: CASSPQRTLYRTNTEAFF.

This clone appeared a single time. The V gene is TRBV6-5, the J gene TRBJ1-1; TRBD1 aligns across 8 bases. V lost 2 bases and J lost 4; bases outside the gene matches: 3. Per germline, CDR1 MNHEY and CDR2 SVGAGI. The length of the CDR3 is 14 residues. The CDR3 nucleotides are TGTGCCAGCAGTTACAACAGGGGGGGCACTGAAGCTTTCTTT. This translates into CASSYNRGGTEAFF.

The V gene is TRBV18, the J gene TRBJ2-1; no reliable D call. Looked up from germline, CDR1 is KGHSH and CDR2 is LQKENI. This CDR3 is built from 16 residues. V shed 1 base and J shed 0 bases, with 10 bases lying between them. The CDR3 nucleotides are TGTGCCAGCTCACCACTAGCTGGCTTCTCCTACAATGAGCAGTTCTTC. Translated, it gives CASSPLAGFSYNEQFF.

The rearrangement joins TRBV6-5 to TRBJ2-5, with 7 bases fitting TRBD1. From germline, CDR1 is MNHEY and CDR2 SVGAGI. This CDR3 has 14 amino acids. V was pared by 6 bases and J by 5 bases, with 9 bases of the junction left unmatched. CDR3 sequence (DNA): TGTGCCAGCAGACCCCAGGACAGGTTGGAGACCCAGTACTTC. Amino acids: CASRPQDRLETQYF.

The V call is TRBV12-5, the J call TRBJ1-1; 7 bases map to TRBD1. The CDR3 contains 15 residues. The trim removed 7 bases at V and 6 bases at J, leaving 14 bases unmatched. Germline V gives CDR1 LGHNT, CDR2 FRNRAP. The CDR3 sequence: CASALKQGRNSEAFF. The CDR3 coding sequence is TGTGCTAGTGCCCTAAAACAGGGGAGAAACTCTGAAGCTTTCTTT. The entire variable domain, with the rest obtained from reference TRBV12-5 and TRBJ1-1, is as follows: DARVTQTPRHKVTEMGQEVTMRCQPILGHNTVFWYRQTMMQGLELLAYFRNRAPLDDSGMPKDRFSAEMPDATLATLKIQPSEPRDSAVYFCASALKQGRNSEAFFGQGTRLTVV.

This clone was seen a single time. CDR3 protein: CASSWDSEKLFF. The CDR3 DNA follows: TGCGCCAGCAGCTGGGACAGTGAAAAACTGTTTTTT. The chain couples TRBV5-1 to TRBJ1-4; TRBD1 aligns across 7 bases. CDR1 and CDR2 (germline): SGHRS, YFSETQ. V trimming: 3 bases; J trimming: 7 bases; junction bases outside the gene matches: 0. The CDR3 contains 12 residues.

The V gene is TRBV7-9, the J gene TRBJ2-4; possibly TRBD2 for D (5 bases). CDR3 size: 13 residues. V was clipped by 8 bases and J by 9 bases, with 17 bases between them. CDR1 SEHNR and CDR2 FQNEAQ come from the germline V gene (reference sequence). CDR3 bases: TGTGCCAGCCTTCCGGGGAGCAATGGCATTCAGTACTTC. Amino acids: CASLPGSNGIQYF.

This clone was seen a few times. The chain carries TRBV30 and TRBJ1-2, with a tentative D call TRBD1 (5 bases). Germline lookup yields CDR1 GTSNPN and CDR2 SVGIG (reference sequence). Between the trimmed V and J ends, which lost 5 bases and 1 base, there was a span of 11 bases. The CDR3 covers 13 residues. The CDR3 DNA follows: TGTGCCTGGGTGACAGCCGATAACTATGGCTACACCTTC. As protein: CAWVTADNYGYTF.

V gene TRBV5-1 combines with J gene TRBJ1-1, with D unclear. Trimming removed 1 base from V and 0 bases from J, with 7 bases in between. The CDR3 contains 14 residues. Germline values: CDR1 SGHRS, CDR2 YFSETQ. CDR3 residues: CASSLNSMNTEAFF. CDR3 coding DNA: TGCGCCAGCAGCTTGAACAGCATGAACACTGAAGCTTTCTTT.